The clone carrying this TCR beta chain was seen ten or more times. The antigen is undetermined. These data belong to a study of identical twins. Between the trimmed V and J ends, which lost 6 bases and 4 bases, there was a span of 10 bases. CDR3 size: 13 residues. Germline CDR1 reads SGHDN; CDR2 reads FVKESK. Findings and limits, study-wide: Sequences that were out-of-frame, alpha and twin-shared displayed an excess of low generation probability. Conclusions were based on cross-sectional statistical analysis, without following the same donors. With abundant cord blood beta clonotypes, insertions were fewer; memory repertoires showed no such pattern.

Every sampled donor was Caucasian and healthy. TCRdb re-analysed the 5' RACE reads in MiXCR, keeping a single row per CDR3 protein. The sample yields some 1,700,000 distinct CDR3 sequences, 25% to 35% seen once. Sequenced material: cord blood. The sequence was collected from a newborn girl in good health. The chain is built from TRBV14 and TRBJ1-5; TRBD1 is a possible D gene (5 bases). CDR3 nucleotides: TGTGCCAGCAGTAGGGGACTGAATCAGCCCCAGCATTTT. This translates into CASSRGLNQPQHF.